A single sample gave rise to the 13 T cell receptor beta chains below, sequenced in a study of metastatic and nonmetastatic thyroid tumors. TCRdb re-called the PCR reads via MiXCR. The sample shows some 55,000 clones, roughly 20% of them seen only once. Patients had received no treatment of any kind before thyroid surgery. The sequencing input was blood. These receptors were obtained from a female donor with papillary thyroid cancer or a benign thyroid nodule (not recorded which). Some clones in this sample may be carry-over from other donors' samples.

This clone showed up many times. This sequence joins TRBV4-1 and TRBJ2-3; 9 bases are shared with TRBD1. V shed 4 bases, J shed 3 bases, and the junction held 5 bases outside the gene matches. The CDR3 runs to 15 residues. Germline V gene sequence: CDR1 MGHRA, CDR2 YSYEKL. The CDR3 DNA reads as TGCGCCAGCAGCCTCACAGGGGGCCGGACAGATACGCAGTATTTT. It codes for CASSLTGGRTDTQYF.

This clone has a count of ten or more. The CDR3 sequence: CSVEKIQGLETQYF. CDR3 sequence (DNA): TGCAGCGTAGAAAAAATACAGGGGTTAGAGACCCAGTACTTC. The chain has TRBV29-1 and TRBJ2-5, with 7 bases lining up with TRBD1. V trimming: 6 bases; J trimming: 4 bases; junction bases outside the gene matches: 11. Germline V lookup: CDR1 SQVTM, CDR2 ANQGSEA. The CDR3 is 14 amino acids.

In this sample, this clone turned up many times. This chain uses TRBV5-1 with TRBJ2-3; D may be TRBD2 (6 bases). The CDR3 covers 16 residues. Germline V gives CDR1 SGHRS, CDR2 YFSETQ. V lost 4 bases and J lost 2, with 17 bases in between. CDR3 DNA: TGCGCCAGCAGCCACAAGACTAGTTGGGTCACAGATACGCAGTATTTT. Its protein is CASSHKTSWVTDTQYF. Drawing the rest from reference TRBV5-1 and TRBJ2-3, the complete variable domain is KAGVTQTPRYLIKTRGQQVTLSCSPISGHRSVSWYQQTPGQGLQFLFEYFSETQRNKGNFPGRFSGRQFSNSRSEMNVSTLELGDSALYLCASSHKTSWVTDTQYFGPGTRLTVL.

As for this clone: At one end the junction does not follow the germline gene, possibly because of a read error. The CDR3 loop reads CSASTREGSYEKYF. Written as DNA, the CDR3 is TGCAGTGCTAGTACCCGGGAGGGGTCCTACGAGAAGTACTTC. The gene calls are TRBV20-1 and TRBJ2-7, with 8 bases matching TRBD2. The germline V gene has CDR1 DFQATT and CDR2 SNEGSKA (reference sequence). This CDR3 spans 14 amino acids.

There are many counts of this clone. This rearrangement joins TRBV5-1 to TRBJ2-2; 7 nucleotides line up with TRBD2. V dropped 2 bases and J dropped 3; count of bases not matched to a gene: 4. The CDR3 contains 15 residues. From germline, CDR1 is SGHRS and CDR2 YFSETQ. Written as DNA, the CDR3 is TGCGCCAGCAGCTTACAAGCGGGATACACCGGGGAGCTGTTTTTT. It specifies CASSLQAGYTGELFF.

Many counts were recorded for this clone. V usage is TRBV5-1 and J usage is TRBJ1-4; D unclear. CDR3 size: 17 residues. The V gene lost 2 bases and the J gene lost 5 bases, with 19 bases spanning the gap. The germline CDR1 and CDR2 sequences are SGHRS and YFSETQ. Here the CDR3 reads CASSFPTSGGTNEKLFF. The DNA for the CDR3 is TGCGCCAGCAGCTTTCCGACTAGCGGCGGTACCAATGAAAAACTGTTTTTT.

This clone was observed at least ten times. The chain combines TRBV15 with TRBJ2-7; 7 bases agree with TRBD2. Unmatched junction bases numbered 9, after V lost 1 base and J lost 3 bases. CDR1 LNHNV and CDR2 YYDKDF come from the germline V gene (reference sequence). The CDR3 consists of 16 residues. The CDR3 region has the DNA TGTGCCACCAGCAGAGTCGGCGGCGGGAGAAACTACGAGCAGTACTTC. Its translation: CATSRVGGGRNYEQYF.

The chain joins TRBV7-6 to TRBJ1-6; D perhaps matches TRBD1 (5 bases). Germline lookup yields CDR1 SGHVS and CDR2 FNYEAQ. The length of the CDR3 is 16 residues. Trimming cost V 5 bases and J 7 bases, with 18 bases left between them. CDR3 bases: TGTGCCAGCAGCCGATCGCCGGGGACGGGGAATTCACCCCTCCACTTT. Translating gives CASSRSPGTGNSPLHF.

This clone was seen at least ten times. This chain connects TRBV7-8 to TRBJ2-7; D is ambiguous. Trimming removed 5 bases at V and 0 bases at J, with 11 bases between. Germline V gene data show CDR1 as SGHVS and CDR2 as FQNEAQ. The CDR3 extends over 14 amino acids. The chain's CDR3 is CASSRRPSSYEQYF. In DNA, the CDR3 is TGTGCCAGCAGCCGAAGACCCAGCTCCTACGAGCAGTACTTC.

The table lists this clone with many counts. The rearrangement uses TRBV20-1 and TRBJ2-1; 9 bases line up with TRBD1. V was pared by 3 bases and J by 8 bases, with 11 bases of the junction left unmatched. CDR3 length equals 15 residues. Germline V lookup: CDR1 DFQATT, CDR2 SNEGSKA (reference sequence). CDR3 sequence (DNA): TGCAGTGCTAGTTTGATCGGACAGGGGTCCGATGAGCAGTTCTTC. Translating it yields CSASLIGQGSDEQFF.

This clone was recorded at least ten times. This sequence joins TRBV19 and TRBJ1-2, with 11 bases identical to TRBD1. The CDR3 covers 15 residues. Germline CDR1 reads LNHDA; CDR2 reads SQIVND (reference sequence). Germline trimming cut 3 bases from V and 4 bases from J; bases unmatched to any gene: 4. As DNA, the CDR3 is TGTGCCAGTAGTATTCTGGGACAGGGGGTCTATGGCTACACCTTC. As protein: CASSILGQGVYGYTF. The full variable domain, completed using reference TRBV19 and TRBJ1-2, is DGGITQSPKYLFRKEGQNVTLSCEQNLNHDAMYWYRQDPGQGLRLIYYSQIVNDFQKGDIAEGYSVSREKKESFPLTVTSAQKNPTAFYLCASSILGQGVYGYTFGSGTRLTVV.

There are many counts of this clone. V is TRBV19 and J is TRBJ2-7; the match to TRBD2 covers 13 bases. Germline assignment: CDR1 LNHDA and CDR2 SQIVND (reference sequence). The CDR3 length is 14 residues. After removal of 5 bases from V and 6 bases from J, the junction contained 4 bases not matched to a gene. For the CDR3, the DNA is TGTGCCAGTAGTGGGACTAGCGGGACGGGCGAGCAGTACTTC. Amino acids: CASSGTSGTGEQYF.

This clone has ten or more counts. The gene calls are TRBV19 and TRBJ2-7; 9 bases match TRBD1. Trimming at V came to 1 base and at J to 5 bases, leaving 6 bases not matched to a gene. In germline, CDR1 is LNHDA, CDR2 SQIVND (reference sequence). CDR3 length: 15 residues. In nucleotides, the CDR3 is TGTGCCAGTAGTATAGCCAGGACAGGGGACCACGAGCAGTACTTC. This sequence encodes CASSIARTGDHEQYF.